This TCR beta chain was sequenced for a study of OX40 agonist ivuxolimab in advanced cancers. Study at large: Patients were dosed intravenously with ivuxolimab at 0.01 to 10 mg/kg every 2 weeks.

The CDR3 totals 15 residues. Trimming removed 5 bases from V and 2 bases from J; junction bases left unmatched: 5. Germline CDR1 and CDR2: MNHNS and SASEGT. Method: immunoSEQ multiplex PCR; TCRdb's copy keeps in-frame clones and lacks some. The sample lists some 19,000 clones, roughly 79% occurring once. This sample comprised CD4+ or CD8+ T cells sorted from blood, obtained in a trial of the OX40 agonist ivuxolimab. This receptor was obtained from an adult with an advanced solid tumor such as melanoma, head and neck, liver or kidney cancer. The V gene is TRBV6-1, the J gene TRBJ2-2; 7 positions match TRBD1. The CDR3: CASSTTGSNTGELFF. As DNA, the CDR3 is TGTGCCAGCAGTACGACAGGGTCCAACACCGGGGAGCTGTTTTTT.